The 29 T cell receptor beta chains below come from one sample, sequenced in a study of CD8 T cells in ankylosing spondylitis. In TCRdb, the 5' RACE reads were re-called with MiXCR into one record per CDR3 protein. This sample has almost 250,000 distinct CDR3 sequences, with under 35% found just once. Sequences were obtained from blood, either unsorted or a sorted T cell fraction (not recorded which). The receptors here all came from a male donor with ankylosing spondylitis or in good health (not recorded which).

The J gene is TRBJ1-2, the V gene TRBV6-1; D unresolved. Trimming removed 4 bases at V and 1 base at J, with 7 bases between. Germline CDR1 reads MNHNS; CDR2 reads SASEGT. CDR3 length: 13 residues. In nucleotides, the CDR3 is TGTGCCAGCAGTGGGACTTATAACTATGGCTACACCTTC. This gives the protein CASSGTYNYGYTF.

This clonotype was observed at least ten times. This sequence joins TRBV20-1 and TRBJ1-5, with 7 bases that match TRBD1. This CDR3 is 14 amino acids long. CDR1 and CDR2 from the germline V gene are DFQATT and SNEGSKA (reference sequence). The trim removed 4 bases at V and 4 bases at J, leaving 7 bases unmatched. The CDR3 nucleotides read TGCAGTGCTACTCGGACAGGACCAAATCAGCCCCAGCATTTT. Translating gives CSATRTGPNQPQHF.

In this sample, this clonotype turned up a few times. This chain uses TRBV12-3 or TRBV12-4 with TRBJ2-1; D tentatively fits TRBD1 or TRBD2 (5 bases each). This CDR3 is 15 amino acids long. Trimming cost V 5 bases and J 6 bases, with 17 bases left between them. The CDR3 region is CASSPPGPQGNEQFF. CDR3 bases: TGTGCCAGCAGTCCCCCGGGACCTCAGGGCAATGAGCAGTTCTTC.

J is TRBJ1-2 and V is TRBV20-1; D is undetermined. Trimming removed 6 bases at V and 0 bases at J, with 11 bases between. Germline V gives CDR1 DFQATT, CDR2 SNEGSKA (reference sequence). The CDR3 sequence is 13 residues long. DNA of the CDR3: TGCAGTGCACACAGACTTGCTAACTATGGCTACACCTTC. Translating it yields CSAHRLANYGYTF.

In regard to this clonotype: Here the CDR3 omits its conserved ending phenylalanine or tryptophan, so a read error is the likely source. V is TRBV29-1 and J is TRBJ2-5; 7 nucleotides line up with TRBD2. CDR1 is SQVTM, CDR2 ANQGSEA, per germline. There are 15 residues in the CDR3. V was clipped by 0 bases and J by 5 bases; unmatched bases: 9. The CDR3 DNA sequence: TGCAGCGTTGAAGATCTGGGGACTACGGGGGAGACCCAGTACTTG. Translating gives CSVEDLGTTGETQYL.

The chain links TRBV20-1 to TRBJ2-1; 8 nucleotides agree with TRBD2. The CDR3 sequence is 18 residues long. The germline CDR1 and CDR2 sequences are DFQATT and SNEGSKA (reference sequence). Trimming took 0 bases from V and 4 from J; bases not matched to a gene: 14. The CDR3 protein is CSARDPRTSIGLYNEQFF. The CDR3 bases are TGCAGTGCTAGAGATCCCCGGACTAGCATAGGGTTATACAATGAGCAGTTCTTC.

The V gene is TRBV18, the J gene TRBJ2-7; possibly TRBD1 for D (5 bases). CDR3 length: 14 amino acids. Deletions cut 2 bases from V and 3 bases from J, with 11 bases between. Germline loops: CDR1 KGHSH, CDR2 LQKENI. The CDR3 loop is CASSPAGLNYEQYF. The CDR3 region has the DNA TGTGCCAGCTCACCAGCAGGGCTGAACTACGAGCAGTACTTC.

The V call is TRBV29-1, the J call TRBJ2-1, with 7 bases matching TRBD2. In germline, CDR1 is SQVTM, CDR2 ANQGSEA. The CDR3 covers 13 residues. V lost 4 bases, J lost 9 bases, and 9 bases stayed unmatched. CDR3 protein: CSVVPGGPGEQFF. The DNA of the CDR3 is TGCAGCGTTGTACCGGGGGGACCGGGTGAGCAGTTCTTC.

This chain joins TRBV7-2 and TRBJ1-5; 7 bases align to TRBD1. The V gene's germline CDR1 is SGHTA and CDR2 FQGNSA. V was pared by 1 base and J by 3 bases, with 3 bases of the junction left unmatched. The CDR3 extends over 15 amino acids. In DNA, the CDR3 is TGTGCCAGCAGCTTAGACCAGGGGGACAATCAGCCCCAGCATTTT. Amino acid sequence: CASSLDQGDNQPQHF.

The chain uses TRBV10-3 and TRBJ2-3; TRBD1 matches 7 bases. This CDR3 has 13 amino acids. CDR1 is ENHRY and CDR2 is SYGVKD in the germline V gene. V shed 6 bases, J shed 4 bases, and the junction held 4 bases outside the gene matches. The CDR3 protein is CAISDRAADTQYF. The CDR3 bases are TGTGCCATCAGCGACAGGGCGGCAGATACGCAGTATTTT.

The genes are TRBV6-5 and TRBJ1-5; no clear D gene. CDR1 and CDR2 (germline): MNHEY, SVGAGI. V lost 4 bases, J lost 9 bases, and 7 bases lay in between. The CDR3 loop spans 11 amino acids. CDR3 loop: CASSSGGPQHF. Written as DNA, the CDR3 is TGTGCCAGCAGTTCGGGCGGGCCCCAGCATTTT.

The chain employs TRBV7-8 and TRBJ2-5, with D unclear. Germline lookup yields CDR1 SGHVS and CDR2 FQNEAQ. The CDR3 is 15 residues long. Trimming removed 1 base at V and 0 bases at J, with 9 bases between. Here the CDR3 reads CASSLGGRYQETQYF. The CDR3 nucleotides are TGTGCCAGCAGCTTAGGTGGACGATACCAAGAGACCCAGTACTTC. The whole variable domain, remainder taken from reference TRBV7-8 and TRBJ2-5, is GAGVSQSPRYKVAKRGQDVALRCDPISGHVSLFWYQQALGQGPEFLTYFQNEAQLDKSGLPSDRFFAERPEGSVSTLKIQRTQQEDSAVYLCASSLGGRYQETQYFGPGTRLLVL.

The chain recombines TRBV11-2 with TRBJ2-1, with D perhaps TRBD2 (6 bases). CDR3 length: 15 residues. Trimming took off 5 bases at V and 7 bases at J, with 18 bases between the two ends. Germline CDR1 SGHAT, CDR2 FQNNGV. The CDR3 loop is CASSEGSAGWNEQFF. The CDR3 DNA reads TGTGCCAGCAGCGAAGGGTCGGCGGGATGGAATGAGCAGTTCTTC.

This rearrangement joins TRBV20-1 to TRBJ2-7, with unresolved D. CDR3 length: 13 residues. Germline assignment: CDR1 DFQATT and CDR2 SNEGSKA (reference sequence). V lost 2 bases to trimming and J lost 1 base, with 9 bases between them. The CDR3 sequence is CSARPSPSYEQYF. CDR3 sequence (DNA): TGCAGTGCTAGACCGTCCCCTTCCTACGAGCAGTACTTC.

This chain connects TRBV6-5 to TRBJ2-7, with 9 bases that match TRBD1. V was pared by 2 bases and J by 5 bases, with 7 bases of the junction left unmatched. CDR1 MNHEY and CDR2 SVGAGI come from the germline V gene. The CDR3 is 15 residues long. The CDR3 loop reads CASSYGTGTLHEQYF. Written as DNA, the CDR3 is TGTGCCAGCAGTTACGGGACAGGGACGCTTCACGAGCAGTACTTC.

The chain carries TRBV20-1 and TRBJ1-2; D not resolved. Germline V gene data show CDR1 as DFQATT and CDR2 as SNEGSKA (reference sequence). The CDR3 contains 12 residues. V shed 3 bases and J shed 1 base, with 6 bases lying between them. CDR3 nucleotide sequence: TGCAGTGCTAGCCCCGTTAACTATGGCTACACCTTC. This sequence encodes CSASPVNYGYTF.

This chain's CDR3 is CSASGGRSYNEQFF. The CDR3 region has the DNA TGCAGTGCTAGCGGGGGACGCTCCTACAATGAGCAGTTCTTC. The rearrangement joins TRBV20-1 to TRBJ2-1; perhaps TRBD2 as D (6 bases). Germline CDR1 and CDR2: DFQATT and SNEGSKA (reference sequence). V lost 3 bases and J 0 bases, leaving 9 bases between the germline ends. The CDR3 contains 14 residues.

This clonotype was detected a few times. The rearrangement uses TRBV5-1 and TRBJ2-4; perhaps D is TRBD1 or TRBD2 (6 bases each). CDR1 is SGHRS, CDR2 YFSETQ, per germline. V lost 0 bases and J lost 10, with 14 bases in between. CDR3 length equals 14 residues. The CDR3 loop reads CASSLGTAREIQYF. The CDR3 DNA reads TGCGCCAGCAGCTTGGGGACAGCGCGGGAAATTCAGTACTTC.

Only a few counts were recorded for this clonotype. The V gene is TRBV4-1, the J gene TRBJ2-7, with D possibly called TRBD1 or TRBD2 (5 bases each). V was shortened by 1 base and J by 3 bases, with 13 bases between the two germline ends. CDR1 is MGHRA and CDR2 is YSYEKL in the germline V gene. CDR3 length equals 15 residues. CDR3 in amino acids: CASSQAPGRVYEQYF. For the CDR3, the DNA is TGCGCCAGCAGCCAAGCTCCAGGGCGGGTCTACGAGCAGTACTTC.

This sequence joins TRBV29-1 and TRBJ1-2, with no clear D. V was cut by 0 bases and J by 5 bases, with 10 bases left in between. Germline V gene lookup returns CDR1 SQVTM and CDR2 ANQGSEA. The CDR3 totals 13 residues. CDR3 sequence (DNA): TGCAGCGTTGAAGATAGGACGGGATATGGCTACACCTTC. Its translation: CSVEDRTGYGYTF.

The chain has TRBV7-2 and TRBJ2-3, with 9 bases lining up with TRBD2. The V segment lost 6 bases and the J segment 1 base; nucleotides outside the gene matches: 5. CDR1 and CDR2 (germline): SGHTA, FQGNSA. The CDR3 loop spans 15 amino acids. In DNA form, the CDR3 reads TGTGCCAGCAGAAAAGGACTAGCGCGCACAGATACGCAGTATTTT. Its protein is CASRKGLARTDTQYF.

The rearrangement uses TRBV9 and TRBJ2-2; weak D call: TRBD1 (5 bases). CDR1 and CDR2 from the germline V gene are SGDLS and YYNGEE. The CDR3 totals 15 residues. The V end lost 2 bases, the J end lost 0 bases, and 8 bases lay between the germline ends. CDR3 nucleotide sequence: TGTGCCAGCAGCGTGCAGGGTTCGAACACCGGGGAGCTGTTTTTT. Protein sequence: CASSVQGSNTGELFF.

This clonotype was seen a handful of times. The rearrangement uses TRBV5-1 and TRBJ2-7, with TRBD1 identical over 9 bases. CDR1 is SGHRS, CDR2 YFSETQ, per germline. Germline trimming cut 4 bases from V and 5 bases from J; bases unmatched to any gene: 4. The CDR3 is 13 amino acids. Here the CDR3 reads CASSPGQGNEQYF. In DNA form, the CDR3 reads TGCGCCAGCAGCCCGGGACAGGGTAACGAGCAGTACTTC.

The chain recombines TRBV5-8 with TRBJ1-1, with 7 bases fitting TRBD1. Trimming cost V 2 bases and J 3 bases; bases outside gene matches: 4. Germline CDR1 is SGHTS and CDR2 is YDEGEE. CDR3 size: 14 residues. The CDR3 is CASSFYRGYTEAFF. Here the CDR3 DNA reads TGTGCCAGCAGCTTTTACAGGGGATACACTGAAGCTTTCTTT. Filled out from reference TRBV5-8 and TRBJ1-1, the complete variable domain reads EAGVTQSPTHLIKTRGQQATLRCSPISGHTSVYWYQQALGLGLQFLLWYDEGEERNRGNFPPRFSGRQFPNYSSELNVNALELEDSALYLCASSFYRGYTEAFFGQGTRLTVV.

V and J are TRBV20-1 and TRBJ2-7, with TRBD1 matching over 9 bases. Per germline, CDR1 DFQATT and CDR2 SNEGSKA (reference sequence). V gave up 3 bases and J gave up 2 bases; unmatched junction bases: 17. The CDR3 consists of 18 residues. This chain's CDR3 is CSARRDRVPPGDPYEQYF. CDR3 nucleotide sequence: TGCAGTGCTAGGAGGGACAGGGTTCCTCCCGGTGATCCCTACGAGCAGTACTTC.

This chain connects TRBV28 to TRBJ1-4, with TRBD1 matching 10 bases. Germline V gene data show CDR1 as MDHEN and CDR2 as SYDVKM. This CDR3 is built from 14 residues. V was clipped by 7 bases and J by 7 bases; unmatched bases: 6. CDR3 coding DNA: TGTGCCAGCACCATGACAGGGGGCCTTGAAAAACTGTTTTTT. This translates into CASTMTGGLEKLFF. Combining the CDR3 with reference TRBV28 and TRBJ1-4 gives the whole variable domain DVKVTQSSRYLVKRTGEKVFLECVQDMDHENMFWYRQDPGLGLRLIYFSYDVKMKEKGDIPEGYSVSREKKERFSLILESASTNQTSMYLCASTMTGGLEKLFFGSGTQLSVL.

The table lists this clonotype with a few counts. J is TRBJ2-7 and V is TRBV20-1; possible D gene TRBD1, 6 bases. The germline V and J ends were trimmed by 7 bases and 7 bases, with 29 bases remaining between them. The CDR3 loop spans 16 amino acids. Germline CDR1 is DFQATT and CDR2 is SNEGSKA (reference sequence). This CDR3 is CSVGKDSLGQNGEQYF. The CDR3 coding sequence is TGCAGTGTGGGGAAGGACAGTCTGGGCCAAAACGGTGAGCAGTACTTC.

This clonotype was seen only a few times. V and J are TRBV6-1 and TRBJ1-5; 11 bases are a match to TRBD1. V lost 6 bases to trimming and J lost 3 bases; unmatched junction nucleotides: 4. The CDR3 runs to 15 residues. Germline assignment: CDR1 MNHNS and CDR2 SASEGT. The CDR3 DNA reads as TGTGCCAGCAGAGGACAGGGGGCGGACAATCAGCCCCAGCATTTT. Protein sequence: CASRGQGADNQPQHF.

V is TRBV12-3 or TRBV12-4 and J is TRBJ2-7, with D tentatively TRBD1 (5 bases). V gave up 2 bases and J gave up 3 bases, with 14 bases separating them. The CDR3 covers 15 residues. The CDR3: CASSLIHRQLYEQYF. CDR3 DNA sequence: TGTGCCAGCAGTTTAATTCACAGGCAGCTCTACGAGCAGTACTTC.